This TCR beta chain was retrieved from a study of OX40 agonist ivuxolimab in advanced cancers. In the study overall: Ivuxolimab was an agonistic, fully human IgG2 monoclonal antibody directed against OX40 (CD134), a costimulatory receptor. Intravenous ivuxolimab was administered to patients every 2 weeks at six dose levels: 0.01, 0.1, 0.3, 1.5, 3 and 10 mg/kg. Among the 50 to 55 dose-escalation patients, around 19 had hepatocellular carcinoma, roughly 15 melanoma, 9 renal cell carcinoma and 9 head and neck cancer. In the dose-escalation cohort, more than 75% of patients were male, and the mean age was roughly 60 years, with a range of 23 to 79. Patients were allowed to have had prior anti-PD-1, anti-PD-L1 or anti-CTLA-4 therapy, and 30% to 40% of the dose-escalation patients had previously received checkpoint inhibitors. Partial responses were achieved by three dose-escalation patients, of whom one had hepatocellular carcinoma and two had cutaneous melanoma. Peripheral TCRbeta sequencing aimed to test whether ivuxolimab altered TCR sequence diversity and caused clonal T-cell expansion. The paper reports the monotherapy dose-escalation portion (N = 52 patients) of the phase I ivuxolimab trial.

What the research found in general, with its limitations: In partial responders in the 0.1-3.0 mg/kg groups, normalized peripheral clonal expansion was found to be among the lowest, especially among CD8+ T cells. At doses of 0.1 to 3.0 mg/kg, clonal expansion of both CD4+ and CD8+ blood T cells was observed from baseline to week 6. After ivuxolimab, expanded clones were on average more numerous among CD8+ T cells than among CD4+ T cells. Low levels of normalized T-cell clonal expansion were also shown by some nonresponding patients. Which antigens the clonally expanded peripheral T cells were specific for was not determined.

The trial excluded patients who had a history of autoimmune disease or who were on systemic immunosuppression. Peripheral blood for TCR sequencing was drawn from every dose cohort at baseline, at cycle 4 day 1 and at cycle 7 day 1. The samples were taken from a phase I, first-in-human, multicenter, open-label dose-escalation trial of ivuxolimab. Adults with locally advanced or metastatic melanoma, renal cell carcinoma, hepatocellular carcinoma or head and neck squamous cell carcinoma were enrolled in the trial. Before TCR sequencing, CD4+ T cells and CD8+ T cells from peripheral blood were sorted into separate populations. According to the germline V gene, CDR1 reads MGHRA and CDR2 reads YSYEKL. Reading from cysteine to phenylalanine, the CDR3 counts 16 amino acids. Here the CDR3 DNA is all that survives: 48 bases in frame from base 1. Trimming accounts for 3 bases at V and 7 bases at J, while the number of junction bases matched to no gene is 10.

Genomic DNA was extracted from sorted cells for sequencing of the TCRbeta CDR3 region. The immunoSEQ Assay was used to sequence the TCRbeta CDR3 regions. TCRdb provides this immuneACCESS table in a form limited to in-frame rearrangements. Some clones are lacking; in checked studies, under half of them reflect an unresolved V gene, and why the rest are absent is not known. For this sample there are fewer than 25,000 clones; more than 80% appear just once. The top ten hold roughly 49% of the sample. Turning to this clone: This clone's antigen is unknown. No base quality information exists; no much larger clone differs at one position.

Here the chain combines TRBV4-1 and TRBJ2-3, and TRBD1 aligns with 10 junction nucleotides. This clonotype was obtained from an adult with an advanced solid tumor such as melanoma, head and neck, liver or kidney cancer. The input for sequencing was CD4+ or CD8+ T cells sorted from blood, taken in a trial of the OX40 agonist ivuxolimab. The nucleotides are TGCGCCAGCAGCCAGTTGACAGGGGGCGATCCAAATACGCAGTATTTT. Its protein product is CASSQLTGGDPNTQYF.